Included here is one T cell receptor beta chain sequence, with context. Its antigen is unidentified. Other DNA sequences from this sample encode an identical CDR3 as well. Trimming at V came to 4 bases and at J to 1 base, leaving 6 bases not matched to a gene. In germline, CDR1 is SQVTM, CDR2 ANQGSEA. The CDR3 runs 14 residues. In the study's own analysis: Junction-only sequences without quality scores came from ImmunoSEQ, so filtering differed. Sequencing was performed with immunoSEQ multiplex PCR; in TCRdb, only in-frame clones are kept and a portion is missing. The V and J calls and clone size are taken from that table; D and trimming were inferred from the DNA. The profile shows around 1.6 million clones, 95% to 99% of them singletons. The sample is drawn from a study of shared clonotypes between healthy human individuals. Study background: Each donor's CD4 naive and CD4 memory cells filled three plates apiece, CD8 naive two, and CD8 memory one.

Study results and limitations: Clonotypes shared by all four donors outscored non-shared clonotypes in generation probability. Rarefaction demonstrated incomplete sorted-subset sequencing despite large depth.

The specimen sequenced was naive CD4+ T cells sorted from blood. Subset noted: CD45RA+ positively selected. The receptor comes from a young man in good health. The chain recombines TRBV29-1 with TRBJ2-7; 8 bases match TRBD1. Here the CDR3 reads CSVGPRQGSYEQYF. The DNA of the CDR3 is TGCAGCGTTGGTCCCCGACAGGGGTCCTACGAGCAGTACTTC.